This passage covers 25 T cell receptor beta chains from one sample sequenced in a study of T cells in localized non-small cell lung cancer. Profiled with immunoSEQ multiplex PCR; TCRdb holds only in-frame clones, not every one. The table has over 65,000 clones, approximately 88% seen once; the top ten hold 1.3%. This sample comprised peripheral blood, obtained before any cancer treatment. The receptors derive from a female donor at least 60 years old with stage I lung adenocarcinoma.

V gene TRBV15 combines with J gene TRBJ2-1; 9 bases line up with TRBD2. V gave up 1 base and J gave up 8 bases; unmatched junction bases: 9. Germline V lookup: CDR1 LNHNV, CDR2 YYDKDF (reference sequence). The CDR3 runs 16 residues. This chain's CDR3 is CATSRADRLAVYEQFF. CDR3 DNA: TGTGCCACCAGCAGAGCCGATCGACTAGCGGTCTATGAGCAGTTCTTC.

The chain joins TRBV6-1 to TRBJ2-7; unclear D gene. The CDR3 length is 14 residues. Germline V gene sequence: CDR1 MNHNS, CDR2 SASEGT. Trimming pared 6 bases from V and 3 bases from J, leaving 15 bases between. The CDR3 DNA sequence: TGTGCCAGCAGGCGCCCGGGCAGAGACTACGAGCAGTACTTC. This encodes CASRRPGRDYEQYF.

The CDR3 here is CASSMGLAGSTDTQYF. The CDR3 DNA follows: TGTGCCAGTAGTATGGGACTAGCGGGAAGCACAGATACGCAGTATTTT. The rearrangement uses TRBV19 and TRBJ2-3; TRBD2 matches 13 bases. V dropped 3 bases and J dropped 0; count of bases not matched to a gene: 0. The germline gives CDR1 LNHDA, CDR2 SQIVND (reference sequence). The CDR3 has 16 residues. The entire variable domain, with the rest obtained from reference TRBV19 and TRBJ2-3, is as follows: DGGITQSPKYLFRKEGQNVTLSCEQNLNHDAMYWYRQDPGQGLRLIYYSQIVNDFQKGDIAEGYSVSREKKESFPLTVTSAQKNPTAFYLCASSMGLAGSTDTQYFGPGTRLTVL.

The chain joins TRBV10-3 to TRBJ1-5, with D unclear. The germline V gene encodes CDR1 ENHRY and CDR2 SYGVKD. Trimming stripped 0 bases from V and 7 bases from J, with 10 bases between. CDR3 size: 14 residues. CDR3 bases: TGTGCCATCAGTGAGTCGCGGGGTTTCCAGCCCCAGCATTTT. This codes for CAISESRGFQPQHF.

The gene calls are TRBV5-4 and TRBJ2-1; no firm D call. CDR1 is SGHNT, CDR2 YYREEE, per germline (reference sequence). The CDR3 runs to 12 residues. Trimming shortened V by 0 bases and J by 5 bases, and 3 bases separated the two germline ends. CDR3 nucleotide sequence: TGTGCCAGCAGCTTGGACAACAATGAGCAGTTCTTC. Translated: CASSLDNNEQFF.

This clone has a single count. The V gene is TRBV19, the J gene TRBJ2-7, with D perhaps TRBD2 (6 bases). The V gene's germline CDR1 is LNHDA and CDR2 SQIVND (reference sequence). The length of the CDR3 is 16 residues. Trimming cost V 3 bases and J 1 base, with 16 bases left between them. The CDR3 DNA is TGTGCCAGTAGTATCCATTCTGCTAGCGAGTCCTACGAGCAGTACTTC. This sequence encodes CASSIHSASESYEQYF.

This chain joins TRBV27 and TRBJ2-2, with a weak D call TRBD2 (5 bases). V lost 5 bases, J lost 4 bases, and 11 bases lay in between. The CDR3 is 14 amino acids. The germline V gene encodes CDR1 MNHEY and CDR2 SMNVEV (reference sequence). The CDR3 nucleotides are TGTGCCAGCAGTCCTGTTCGGGGCACCGGGGAGCTGTTTTTT. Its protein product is CASSPVRGTGELFF.

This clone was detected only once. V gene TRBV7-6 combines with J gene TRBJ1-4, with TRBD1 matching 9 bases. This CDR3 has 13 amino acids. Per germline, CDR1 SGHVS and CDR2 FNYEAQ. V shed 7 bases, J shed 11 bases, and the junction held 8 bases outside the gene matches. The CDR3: CASTLKTGGKLFF. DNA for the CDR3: TGTGCCAGCACCCTGAAAACAGGGGGCAAACTGTTTTTT.

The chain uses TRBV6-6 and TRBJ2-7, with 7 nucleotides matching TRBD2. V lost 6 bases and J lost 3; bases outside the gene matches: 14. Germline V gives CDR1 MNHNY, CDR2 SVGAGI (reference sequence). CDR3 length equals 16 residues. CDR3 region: CASRRGAGRVVYEQYF. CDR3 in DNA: TGTGCCAGCAGACGAGGGGCGGGGAGGGTGGTCTACGAGCAGTACTTC.

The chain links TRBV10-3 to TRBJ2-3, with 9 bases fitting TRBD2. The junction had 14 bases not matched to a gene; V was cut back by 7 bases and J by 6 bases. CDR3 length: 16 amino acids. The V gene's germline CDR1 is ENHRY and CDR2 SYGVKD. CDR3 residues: CAITISLAGLADTQYF. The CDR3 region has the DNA TGTGCCATCACCATATCACTAGCGGGTCTGGCGGATACGCAGTATTTT.

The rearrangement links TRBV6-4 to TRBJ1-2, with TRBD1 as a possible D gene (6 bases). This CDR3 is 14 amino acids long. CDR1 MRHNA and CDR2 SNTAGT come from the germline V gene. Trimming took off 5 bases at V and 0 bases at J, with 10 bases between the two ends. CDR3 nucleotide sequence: TGTGCCAGCAGTTTGGACAGCACTAACTATGGCTACACCTTC. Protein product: CASSLDSTNYGYTF.

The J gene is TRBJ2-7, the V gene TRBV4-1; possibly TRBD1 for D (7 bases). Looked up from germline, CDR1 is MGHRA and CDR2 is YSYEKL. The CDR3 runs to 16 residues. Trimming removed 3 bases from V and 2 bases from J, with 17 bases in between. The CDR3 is CASSHPSRGTAYEQYF. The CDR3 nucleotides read TGCGCCAGCAGCCATCCTTCTCGGGGGACAGCCTACGAGCAGTACTTC.

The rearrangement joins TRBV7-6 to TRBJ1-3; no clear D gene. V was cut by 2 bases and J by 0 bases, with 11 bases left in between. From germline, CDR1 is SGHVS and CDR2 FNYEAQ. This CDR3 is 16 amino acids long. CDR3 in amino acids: CASSLIQTGSGNTIYF. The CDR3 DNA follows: TGTGCCAGCAGCTTAATTCAGACCGGCTCTGGAAACACCATATATTTT.

Here the CDR3 DNA reads TGCAGCGCCGAACGGACAGGGGGAGAGACCCAGTACTTC. This codes for CSAERTGGETQYF. The V gene is TRBV29-1, the J gene TRBJ2-5, with 10 bases lining up with TRBD1. The germline V gene has CDR1 SQVTM and CDR2 ANQGSEA. V shed 7 bases, J shed 4 bases, and the junction held 6 bases outside the gene matches. This CDR3 region has 13 residues.

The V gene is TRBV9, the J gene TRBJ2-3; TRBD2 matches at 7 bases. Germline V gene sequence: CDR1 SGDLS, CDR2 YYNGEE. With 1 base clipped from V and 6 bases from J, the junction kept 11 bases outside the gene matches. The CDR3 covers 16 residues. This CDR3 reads CASSVTSAMEVDTQYF. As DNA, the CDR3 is TGTGCCAGCAGCGTAACTAGCGCCATGGAGGTGGATACGCAGTATTTT.

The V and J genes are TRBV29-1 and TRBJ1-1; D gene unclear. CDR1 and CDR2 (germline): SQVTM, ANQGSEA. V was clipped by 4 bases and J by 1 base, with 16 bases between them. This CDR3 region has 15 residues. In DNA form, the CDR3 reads TGCAGCGTTGGAAGTACGGGTGGTGCGAACACTGAAGCTTTCTTT. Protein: CSVGSTGGANTEAFF.

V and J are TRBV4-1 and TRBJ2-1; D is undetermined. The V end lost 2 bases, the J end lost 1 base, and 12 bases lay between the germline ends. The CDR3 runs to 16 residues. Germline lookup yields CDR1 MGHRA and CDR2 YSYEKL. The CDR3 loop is CASSQYDRPSYNEQFF. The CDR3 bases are TGCGCCAGCAGCCAATACGACCGTCCGTCCTACAATGAGCAGTTCTTC.

Written as DNA, the CDR3 is TGTGCCAGCTCACCCCCGGGACTAGCGGGGAACTACAATGAGCAGTTCTTC. Its translation is CASSPPGLAGNYNEQFF. The rearrangement uses TRBV18 and TRBJ2-1, with TRBD2 identical over 13 bases. This CDR3 comprises 17 residues. Germline CDR1 is KGHSH and CDR2 is LQKENI. J lost 3 bases, V lost 3 bases, and 5 bases had no gene match.

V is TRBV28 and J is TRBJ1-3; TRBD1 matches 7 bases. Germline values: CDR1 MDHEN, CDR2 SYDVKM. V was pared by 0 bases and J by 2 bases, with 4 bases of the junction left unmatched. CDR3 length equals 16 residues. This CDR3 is CASSLWSRGPGNTIYF. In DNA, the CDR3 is TGTGCCAGCAGTTTATGGTCGAGGGGGCCTGGAAACACCATATATTTT.

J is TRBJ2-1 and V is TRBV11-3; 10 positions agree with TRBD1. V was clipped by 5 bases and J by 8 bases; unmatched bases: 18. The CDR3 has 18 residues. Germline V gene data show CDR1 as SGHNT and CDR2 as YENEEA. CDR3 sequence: CASSPDRGQGPGRDEQFF. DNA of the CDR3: TGTGCCAGCAGCCCAGATAGGGGACAGGGGCCCGGCAGGGATGAGCAGTTCTTC.

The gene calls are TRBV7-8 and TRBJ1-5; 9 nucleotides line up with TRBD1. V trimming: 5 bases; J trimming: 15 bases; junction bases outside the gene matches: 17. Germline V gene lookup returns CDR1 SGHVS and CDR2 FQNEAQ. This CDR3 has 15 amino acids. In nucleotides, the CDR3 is TGTGCCAGCAGCGCCGGGACAGGGACCTATCAGCCAAGGCATTTT. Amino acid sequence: CASSAGTGTYQPRHF.

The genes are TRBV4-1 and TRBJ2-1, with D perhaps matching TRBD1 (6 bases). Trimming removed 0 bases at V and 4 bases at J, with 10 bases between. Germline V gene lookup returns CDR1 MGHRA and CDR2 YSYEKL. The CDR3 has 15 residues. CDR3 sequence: CASSQDPQGYNEQFF. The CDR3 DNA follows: TGCGCCAGCAGCCAAGATCCACAGGGTTACAATGAGCAGTTCTTC.

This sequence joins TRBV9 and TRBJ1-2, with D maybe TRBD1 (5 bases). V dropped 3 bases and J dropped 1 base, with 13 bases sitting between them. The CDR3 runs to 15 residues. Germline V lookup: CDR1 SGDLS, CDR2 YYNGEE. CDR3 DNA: TGTGCCAGCAGCGCCGAACCGGGACGTAACTATGGCTACACCTTC. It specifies CASSAEPGRNYGYTF.

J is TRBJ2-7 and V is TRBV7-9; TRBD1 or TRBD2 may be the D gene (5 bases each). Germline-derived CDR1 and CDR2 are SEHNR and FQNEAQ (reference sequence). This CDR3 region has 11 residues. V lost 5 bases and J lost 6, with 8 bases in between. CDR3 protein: CASSEGLEQYF. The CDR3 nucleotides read TGTGCCAGCAGCGAGGGGCTCGAGCAGTACTTC.

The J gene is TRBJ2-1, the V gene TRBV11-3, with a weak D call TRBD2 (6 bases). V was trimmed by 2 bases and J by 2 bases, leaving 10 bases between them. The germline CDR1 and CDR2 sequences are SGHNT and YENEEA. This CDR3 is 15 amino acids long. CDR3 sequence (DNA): TGTGCCAGCAGCTTACATCGGGGGACCTACAATGAGCAGTTCTTC. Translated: CASSLHRGTYNEQFF.